The 25 T cell receptor beta chains listed next were all sequenced from one sample in a study of Graves' ophthalmopathy and Graves' hyperthyroidism. RNA transcripts were the source from which TCR beta CDR3 regions were amplified. In the first round, RT-PCR was carried out with HTBI primers, and a multiplex PCR formed the second round. Each CDR3 protein is one row after TCRdb ran MiXCR on the multiplex PCR reads. This sample has 400,000 or so distinct CDR3 sequences; roughly 17% occur once, and the top ten carry 2% to 2.5%. Sequences were obtained from peripheral blood. Every receptor here comes from an adult woman with stable Graves' hyperthyroidism.

In the case of this clonotype: A junction end diverges from the germline sequence, so it may reflect a read error. V and J are TRBV12-3 or TRBV12-4 and TRBJ1-4; D unclear. The CDR3 runs 13 residues. DNA of the CDR3: TGTGCACCCCGCGGTGCAACTAACGAAAAACTGTTTTTT. It yields the protein CAPRGATNEKLFF.

This clonotype was seen a handful of times. The junction does not match germline at one end; this may be a read error. V is TRBV20-1 and J is TRBJ1-5; D is ambiguous. CDR3 size: 15 residues. Germline V gene sequence: CDR1 DFQATT, CDR2 SNEGSKA (reference sequence). The DNA for the CDR3 is TGCAGTGCTAGGGCGGACGGCATTAGCAATCAGCCTCAGCATTTT. Translation: CSARADGISNQPQHF.

The chain employs TRBV6-1 and TRBJ2-7, with D unresolved. The CDR3 is made up of 15 amino acids. Germline V gene data show CDR1 as MNHNS and CDR2 as SASEGT. The V end was cut by 0 bases, the J end by 0 bases, with 9 bases between. The CDR3 spells CASSEAAENSYEQYF. The CDR3 DNA reads as TGTGCCAGCAGTGAAGCCGCAGAAAACTCCTACGAGCAGTACTTC.

This clonotype was counted many times. The chain recombines TRBV15 with TRBJ2-7; TRBD2 aligns across 11 bases. Per germline, CDR1 LNHNV and CDR2 YYDKDF (reference sequence). The CDR3 length is 18 residues. The J segment lost 1 base and the V segment lost 0 bases, leaving 8 bases of the junction unmatched. The CDR3: CATSRDFPGTSGSYEQYF. In DNA form, the CDR3 reads TGTGCCACCAGCAGAGATTTCCCCGGGACTAGCGGTTCCTACGAGCAGTACTTC.

This clonotype was seen at least ten times. The CDR3 DNA reads as TGTGCCAGTAGTTCCGAACCGTGGGGGAACACTGAAGCTTTCTTT. It is translated as CASSSEPWGNTEAFF. This chain joins TRBV19 and TRBJ1-1, with no clear D. The V gene lost 5 bases and the J gene lost 1 base, with 14 bases spanning the gap. Germline loops: CDR1 LNHDA, CDR2 SQIVND (reference sequence). The CDR3 runs to 15 residues.

For this clonotype: A read error may explain this, as a much larger clone is one base away. The rearrangement uses TRBV6-1 and TRBJ2-2; D call uncertain. CDR3 length: 14 amino acids. The germline V gene has CDR1 MNHNS and CDR2 SASEGT. V gave up 8 bases and J gave up 6 bases, with 16 bases separating them. For the CDR3, the DNA is TGTGCCAGCTGGCCTAGACCGGTAGCCGGGGAGCTGTTTTTT. This codes for CASWPRPVAGELFF.

There are many counts of this clonotype. The chain has TRBV19 and TRBJ2-7; TRBD1 aligns across 8 bases. CDR1 and CDR2 (germline): LNHDA, SQIVND (reference sequence). The CDR3 totals 15 residues. V shed 6 bases and J 1 base; nucleotides not matched to a gene: 8. CDR3 amino acids: CASSISRTGSYEQYF. For the CDR3, the DNA is TGTGCCAGTAGCATCTCCCGGACAGGGTCCTACGAGCAGTACTTC.

V usage is TRBV5-1 and J usage is TRBJ2-7; the D is unclear. Germline assignment: CDR1 SGHRS and CDR2 YFSETQ. V lost 2 bases, J lost 3 bases, and 9 bases lay in between. The CDR3 loop spans 13 amino acids. CDR3 residues: CASSFGQLYEQYF. CDR3 sequence (DNA): TGCGCCAGCAGCTTTGGGCAGCTCTACGAGCAGTACTTC.

This clonotype was detected ten times or more. This chain links TRBV28 with TRBJ2-5; 8 nucleotides align to TRBD2. The V and J ends lost 5 bases and 4 bases, in that order; junction bases with no gene match: 15. This CDR3 has 17 residues. Germline V gene lookup returns CDR1 MDHEN and CDR2 SYDVKM. CDR3 residues: CASSHRGGGRSRETQYF. Here the CDR3 DNA reads TGTGCCAGCAGTCACCGGGGCGGCGGGAGGTCTCGAGAGACCCAGTACTTC.

In this sample, this clonotype turned up many times. The chain carries TRBV19 and TRBJ1-5, with D hard to call. This CDR3 contains 13 residues. Trimming removed 5 bases at V and 7 bases at J, with 12 bases between. CDR1 is LNHDA and CDR2 is SQIVND in the germline V gene (reference sequence). DNA for the CDR3: TGTGCCAGTAGTTCAGGAACACGCCAGCCCCAGCATTTT. This sequence encodes CASSSGTRQPQHF.

This clonotype was detected many times. The chain couples TRBV20-1 to TRBJ2-7, with 10 nucleotides matching TRBD1. Trimming took 0 bases from V and 4 from J; bases not matched to a gene: 6. CDR1 DFQATT and CDR2 SNEGSKA come from the germline V gene (reference sequence). The length of the CDR3 is 15 residues. CDR3 nucleotides: TGCAGTGCTAGAGATCTTGCGGGACAGGGGTACGAGCAGTACTTC. Translated: CSARDLAGQGYEQYF.

This chain uses TRBV4-2 with TRBJ2-7; 9 bases match TRBD2. Trimming cost V 5 bases and J 5 bases; bases outside gene matches: 13. Per the germline V gene, CDR1 is LGHNA and CDR2 is YNFKEQ. CDR3 length equals 16 residues. CDR3 DNA: TGTGCCAGCAGCACTCAGGGGGGCGGGAGGGCCAACGAGCAGTACTTC. This codes for CASSTQGGGRANEQYF.

This clonotype was recorded many times. The chain recombines TRBV4-1 with TRBJ1-2, with unresolved D. Trimming removed 0 bases at V and 1 base at J, with 6 bases between. The length of the CDR3 is 14 residues. Germline CDR1 is MGHRA and CDR2 is YSYEKL. The CDR3 region is CASSQDSFNYGYTF. The CDR3 DNA follows: TGCGCCAGCAGCCAAGACAGCTTTAACTATGGCTACACCTTC.

This clonotype was seen at least ten times. The chain recombines TRBV12-3 or TRBV12-4 with TRBJ1-1; TRBD1 might be the D (5 bases). This CDR3 has 12 residues. The V end was cut by 5 bases, the J end by 8 bases, with 12 bases between. The CDR3 bases are TGTGCCAGCAGTCCGAGTTGGGGGGAAGCTTTCTTT. It is translated as CASSPSWGEAFF.

The table lists this clonotype with many counts. This chain joins TRBV20-1 and TRBJ2-7; D not certain. The V gene lost 3 bases and the J gene lost 0 bases, with 12 bases spanning the gap. The CDR3 length is 14 residues. The V gene's germline CDR1 is DFQATT and CDR2 SNEGSKA (reference sequence). The CDR3 DNA sequence: TGCAGTGCTAGTACGACGGAGAGCTCCTACGAGCAGTACTTC. Protein: CSASTTESSYEQYF.

This clonotype was picked up many times. The chain couples TRBV7-2 to TRBJ2-7; perhaps TRBD1 as D (7 bases). The CDR3 runs 14 residues. Germline V gives CDR1 SGHTA, CDR2 FQGNSA. Deletions cut 9 bases from V and 3 bases from J, with 18 bases between. CDR3 coding DNA: TGTGCCAGTCGGAGGGCAGGGGGTTTCTACGAGCAGTACTTC. Translated, it gives CASRRAGGFYEQYF.

This clonotype was counted at least ten times. The V and J genes are TRBV28 and TRBJ1-5; the D is unclear. The CDR3 runs 13 residues. V lost 5 bases, J lost 3 bases, and 8 bases lay in between. Looked up from germline, CDR1 is MDHEN and CDR2 is SYDVKM. The CDR3 is CASSERLNQPQHF. Here the CDR3 DNA reads TGTGCCAGCAGTGAACGACTCAATCAGCCCCAGCATTTT.

This clonotype has ten or more counts. The rearrangement joins TRBV2 to TRBJ1-6, with D possibly matching TRBD1 (5 bases). The CDR3 totals 13 residues. Germline CDR1 and CDR2: SNHLY and FYNNEI. Trimming left V 7 bases short and J 10 bases short, with 14 bases between. Here the CDR3 reads CASNPGRDSPLHF. DNA of the CDR3: TGTGCCAGCAACCCAGGCAGGGACTCACCCCTCCACTTT.

In this sample, this clonotype turned up many times. The chain recombines TRBV28 with TRBJ2-7, with 14 bases fitting TRBD2. The length of the CDR3 is 15 residues. Losses at the gene ends were 6 bases for V and 4 bases for J; bases not matched to a gene: 5. Germline-derived CDR1 and CDR2 are MDHEN and SYDVKM. The CDR3 reads CASSVGTSGSYEQYF. Here the CDR3 DNA reads TGTGCCAGCAGCGTGGGGACTAGCGGGAGTTACGAGCAGTACTTC.

A word on this clonotype: This clone may be a read error of a much larger clone one base away. V and J are TRBV7-9 and TRBJ1-5; D might be TRBD1 (6 bases). The CDR3 is made up of 14 amino acids. Germline V gene sequence: CDR1 SEHNR, CDR2 FQNEAQ (reference sequence). CDR3 in DNA: TGTGTCAGTTCCGGAGGGGGGAGAACTCAGCCCCAGCATTTT. It translates to CVSSGGGRTQPQHF.

This clonotype was detected many times. The chain uses TRBV15 and TRBJ2-7, with 8 bases that match TRBD2. Trimming at V came to 1 base and at J to 5 bases, leaving 10 bases not matched to a gene. Germline assignment: CDR1 LNHNV and CDR2 YYDKDF (reference sequence). The CDR3 is 16 amino acids. CDR3 in amino acids: CATSRGGAGASHEQYF. As DNA, the CDR3 is TGTGCCACCAGCAGAGGAGGAGCGGGAGCTTCTCACGAGCAGTACTTC. Full variable domain (rest looked up from reference TRBV15 and TRBJ2-7): DAMVIQNPRYQVTQFGKPVTLSCSQTLNHNVMYWYQQKSSQAPKLLFHYYDKDFNNEADTPDNFQSRRPNTSFCFLDIRSPGLGDTAMYLCATSRGGAGASHEQYFGPGTRLTVT.

This clonotype occurred many times. This chain connects TRBV29-1 to TRBJ2-2; the D is unclear. Deletions cut 2 bases from V and 9 bases from J, with 7 bases between. The CDR3 has 11 residues. The germline V gene has CDR1 SQVTM and CDR2 ANQGSEA. CDR3 in DNA: TGCAGCGTTGAAACCCCCCGGGAGCTGTTTTTT. This codes for CSVETPRELFF.

The rearrangement uses TRBV30 and TRBJ2-7, with D tentatively TRBD1 (6 bases). From germline, CDR1 is GTSNPN and CDR2 SVGIG (reference sequence). CDR3 length: 11 amino acids. Trimming pared 8 bases from V and 6 bases from J, leaving 14 bases between. This chain's CDR3 is CAAQGPFEQYF. CDR3 nucleotide sequence: TGTGCCGCTCAGGGGCCCTTCGAGCAGTACTTC.

The rearrangement joins TRBV6-1 to TRBJ1-5, with 11 bases aligning to TRBD1. Germline CDR1 is MNHNS and CDR2 is SASEGT. Losses at the gene ends were 6 bases for V and 1 base for J; bases not matched to a gene: 2. CDR3 length equals 15 residues. DNA of the CDR3: TGTGCCAGCAGGGGGGACAGGGGGAGCAATCAGCCCCAGCATTTT. This translates into CASRGDRGSNQPQHF.

This clonotype appeared many times. DNA for the CDR3: TGTGCCAGCAGCTTTACTAGCGGAGGCACCGGGGAGCTGTTTTTT. It yields the protein CASSFTSGGTGELFF. The rearrangement uses TRBV7-2 and TRBJ2-2; 8 nucleotides match TRBD2. Per germline, CDR1 SGHTA and CDR2 FQGNSA. There are 15 residues in the CDR3. J gave up 4 bases and V 3 bases, and 4 bases lay outside the gene matches.